This TCR beta chain was sequenced during a study of T cell responses to AZD1222 COVID-19 vaccine. Turning to the study itself: Doses given second, at about 4 or about 12 weeks, were pooled. Whole-study findings and limits: With dominance at 160-218 and 743-854, vaccine-associated CD4 TCRs spanned spike.

About this clone: Its antigen is unknown.

Trimming stripped 0 bases from V and 6 bases from J, with 9 bases between. Germline CDR1 MNHEY, CDR2 SVGEGT. This CDR3 is 14 amino acids long. Using immunoSEQ multiplex PCR, the repertoire was profiled, and TCRdb retains in-frame clones only, with some absent. This table has roughly 150,000 clones, roughly 87% appearing once. The clonotype originates from an adult in good health. This chain uses TRBV6-2 or TRBV6-3 with TRBJ2-1; D unresolved. Sequenced here: peripheral blood, sampled on day 0 of AZD1222 vaccination. CDR3: CASSYSVLINEQFF. CDR3 in DNA: TGTGCCAGCAGTTACTCGGTATTGATCAATGAGCAGTTCTTC.